These 24 T cell receptor beta chains share one sample of origin, sequenced in a study of radiation and T cells in renal cell carcinoma. The protocol was immunoSEQ multiplex PCR, while the TCRdb copy is restricted to in-frame clones and leaves out a portion. The sample records 150,000 or so clones, 88% being singletons. Indicated time point: baseline pretreatment blood. Sample treatment: 15 Gy SBRT to primary tumor, nephrectomy 4 weeks later. The sequenced sample was blood, obtained from a patient whose treatment included radiotherapy and nephrectomy. These receptors all come from an older woman with renal cell carcinoma.

The gene calls are TRBV23-1 and TRBJ1-1, with D unclear. TRBV23-1 is given ORF status, its function remaining uncertain. V gave up 9 bases and J gave up 1 base, with 3 bases separating them. CDR3 length: 10 residues. The CDR3 DNA follows: TGCGCCAGACCGAACACTGAAGCTTTCTTT. As protein: CARPNTEAFF.

The CDR3 is CASSVSSGGYEQYF. The CDR3 DNA reads as TGTGCCAGCAGCGTGAGCTCAGGGGGCTACGAGCAGTACTTC. The genes are TRBV9 and TRBJ2-7; 7 bases map to TRBD1. This CDR3 comprises 14 residues. CDR1 and CDR2 from the germline V gene are SGDLS and YYNGEE. V gave up 2 bases and J gave up 3 bases; unmatched junction bases: 5.

The chain combines TRBV4-1 with TRBJ2-7; 7 bases are a match to TRBD1. V lost 3 bases to trimming and J lost 7 bases; unmatched junction nucleotides: 15. The CDR3 loop spans 16 amino acids. Germline V gives CDR1 MGHRA, CDR2 YSYEKL. The CDR3 sequence is CASSHAAGQARWEQYF. In DNA form, the CDR3 reads TGCGCCAGCAGCCATGCTGCCGGACAGGCGAGGTGGGAGCAGTACTTC.

This chain connects TRBV27 to TRBJ1-5; D possibly corresponds to TRBD1 (5 bases). Germline loops: CDR1 MNHEY, CDR2 SMNVEV (reference sequence). Deletions cut 5 bases from V and 11 bases from J, with 22 bases between. The CDR3 covers 15 residues. This CDR3 reads CASSPSRARVWAQHF. Written as DNA, the CDR3 is TGTGCCAGCAGTCCTAGCCGGGCCAGGGTTTGGGCCCAGCATTTT.

This clone was recorded only once. CDR3 region: CAIRSEGGAYGYTF. The CDR3, as DNA: TGTGCCATCAGGTCTGAGGGAGGGGCCTATGGCTACACCTTC. The chain links TRBV5-4 to TRBJ1-2; D may be TRBD1 (5 bases). The CDR3 is 14 residues long. CDR1 SGHNT and CDR2 YYREEE come from the germline V gene (reference sequence). Trimming took off 9 bases at V and 4 bases at J, with 19 bases between the two ends.

V is TRBV21-1 and J is TRBJ1-5; the D segment call TRBD1 is taken from the table without a DNA check. TRBV21-1 is labeled a pseudogene. This CDR3 has 16 residues. DNA for the CDR3: TGTGCCAGCAGGCACCTCTCGGACAGACTAAATCAGCCCCAGCATTTT. This translates into CASRHLSDRLNQPQHF.

The chain couples TRBV30 to TRBJ2-7; 7 nucleotides align to TRBD2. CDR1 and CDR2 (germline): GTSNPN, SVGIG (reference sequence). The CDR3 length is 14 residues. Trimming cost V 5 bases and J 5 bases; bases outside gene matches: 12. In DNA, the CDR3 is TGTGCCTGGTCCTCCTTTCGCGGGGGACACGAGCAGTACTTC. Its translation: CAWSSFRGGHEQYF.

The CDR3 loop reads CSAGVSNYGYTF. CDR3 bases: TGCAGCGCCGGGGTCTCTAACTATGGCTACACCTTC. The V and J genes are TRBV29-1 and TRBJ1-2; D not resolved. The CDR3 has 12 residues. The ends were cut back, 7 bases at V and 0 bases at J, with 9 bases in the middle. CDR1 is SQVTM and CDR2 is ANQGSEA in the germline V gene.

The chain links TRBV5-1 to TRBJ2-1; D is possibly TRBD1 or TRBD2 (6 bases each). Germline V lookup: CDR1 SGHRS, CDR2 YFSETQ. The CDR3 runs to 15 residues. V lost 4 bases and J 4 bases, leaving 15 bases between the germline ends. The chain's CDR3 is CASSRTGAGYNEQFF. The CDR3 region has the DNA TGCGCCAGCAGCAGAACGGGGGCGGGTTACAATGAGCAGTTCTTC.

The chain is built from TRBV11-3 and TRBJ2-3, with 9 bases matching TRBD1. CDR3 length: 14 residues. CDR1 SGHNT and CDR2 YENEEA come from the germline V gene. The V gene end was trimmed by 10 bases and the J gene end by 5 bases; junction bases not matched to a gene: 10. The CDR3 protein is CATGVGQGKDTQYF. As DNA, the CDR3 is TGTGCCACCGGAGTTGGACAGGGGAAAGATACGCAGTATTTT.

This chain uses TRBV7-2 with TRBJ2-2, with 7 bases that match TRBD1. The CDR3 has 15 amino acids. The J segment lost 5 bases and the V segment lost 2 bases, leaving 5 bases of the junction unmatched. Germline V gene sequence: CDR1 SGHTA, CDR2 FQGNSA. The DNA of the CDR3 is TGTGCCAGCAGCTTACGACAGGGCGGGACCGGGGAGCTGTTTTTT. Its protein is CASSLRQGGTGELFF.

The genes are TRBV28 and TRBJ1-1; D not certain. The CDR3 consists of 14 residues. Germline lookup yields CDR1 MDHEN and CDR2 SYDVKM. V was cut by 7 bases and J by 7 bases, with 19 bases left in between. The CDR3 coding sequence is TGTGCCAGCACCCGCCTCCAGATGTTGGGTGAAGCTTTCTTT. It specifies CASTRLQMLGEAFF.

The chain employs TRBV2 and TRBJ2-1, with D tentatively TRBD1 or TRBD2 (5 bases each). Germline-derived CDR1 and CDR2 are SNHLY and FYNNEI. The CDR3 is 12 residues long. Deletions cut 6 bases from V and 8 bases from J, with 11 bases between. The CDR3 DNA reads TGTGCCAGCAGATATCGAGGGGATGAGCAGTTCTTC. This gives the protein CASRYRGDEQFF. The complete variable domain, with remaining parts taken from reference TRBV2 and TRBJ2-1, reads EPEVTQTPSHQVTQMGQEVILRCVPISNHLYFYWYRQILGQKVEFLVSFYNNEISEKSEIFDDQFSVERPDGSNFTLKIRSTKLEDSAMYFCASRYRGDEQFFGPGTRLTVL.

The chain carries TRBV5-4 and TRBJ2-7, with D maybe TRBD1 (6 bases). The V end lost 3 bases, the J end lost 6 bases, and 16 bases lay between the germline ends. The CDR3 extends over 14 amino acids. CDR1 and CDR2 (germline): SGHNT, YYREEE (reference sequence). CDR3 sequence reads: CASSYSGRGPEQYF. DNA of the CDR3: TGTGCCAGCAGCTACTCTGGCAGGGGCCCCGAGCAGTACTTC.

The chain couples TRBV6-1 to TRBJ2-3, with D possibly TRBD2 on 5 matching bases. The germline V and J ends were trimmed by 6 bases and 5 bases, with 18 bases remaining between them. CDR1 MNHNS and CDR2 SASEGT come from the germline V gene. The CDR3 is made up of 15 amino acids. The DNA of the CDR3 is TGTGCCAGCAGCCCCCTAGCTTATGGAGGAGATACGCAGTATTTT. It codes for CASSPLAYGGDTQYF.

V and J are TRBV7-2 and TRBJ2-5, with D possibly matching TRBD2 (5 bases). This CDR3 has 13 residues. The V gene lost 1 base and the J gene lost 4 bases, with 7 bases spanning the gap. The germline V gene encodes CDR1 SGHTA and CDR2 FQGNSA. The CDR3 here is CASSLDRGETQYF. CDR3 DNA: TGTGCCAGCAGCTTAGATCGGGGAGAGACCCAGTACTTC.

The chain has TRBV11-2 and TRBJ1-2; TRBD1 agrees at 7 bases. V was pared by 5 bases and J by 0 bases, with 6 bases of the junction left unmatched. CDR3 length: 15 amino acids. Germline V gene sequence: CDR1 SGHAT, CDR2 FQNNGV. The CDR3, as DNA: TGTGCCAGCAGCCTCCGGGACAGAGCTAACTATGGCTACACCTTC. Translating it yields CASSLRDRANYGYTF.

The gene calls are TRBV27 and TRBJ2-1; no reliable D call. The V end lost 3 bases, the J end lost 4 bases, and 13 bases lay between the germline ends. CDR1 MNHEY and CDR2 SMNVEV come from the germline V gene (reference sequence). The CDR3 is 15 amino acids. The CDR3 coding sequence is TGTGCCAGCAGTTTGATAGGGTCTTTTTACAATGAGCAGTTCTTC. Its protein product is CASSLIGSFYNEQFF.

The chain carries TRBV7-2 and TRBJ2-7, with 8 positions matching TRBD2. The CDR3 is made up of 16 amino acids. Germline CDR1 reads SGHTA; CDR2 reads FQGNSA. J was trimmed by 0 bases and V by 1 base; bases with no gene match: 5. The CDR3 loop reads CASSLGVSGGSYEQYF. CDR3 bases: TGTGCCAGCAGCTTAGGGGTCAGCGGGGGCTCCTACGAGCAGTACTTC.

This clone was seen once. The chain uses TRBV19 and TRBJ1-6, with 10 bases fitting TRBD1. This CDR3 is built from 16 residues. V lost 3 bases and J lost 3; bases outside the gene matches: 2. Germline assignment: CDR1 LNHDA and CDR2 SQIVND (reference sequence). The DNA of the CDR3 is TGTGCCAGTAGTATGACAGGGGGCGACTATAATTCACCCCTCCACTTT. This gives the protein CASSMTGGDYNSPLHF.

The chain has TRBV14 and TRBJ2-5; D is perhaps TRBD2 (6 bases). The DNA end favors TRBJ2-7, so the J call may be wrong. The germline V gene encodes CDR1 SGHDN and CDR2 FVKESK. The CDR3 contains 15 residues. CDR3 DNA sequence: TGTGCCAGCAGCCAAGTTGGAGCGGGTTCCTACGAGCAGTACTTC. It translates to CASSQVGAGSYEQYF.

The chain couples TRBV5-4 to TRBJ1-2; D unresolved. CDR1 is SGHNT and CDR2 is YYREEE in the germline V gene (reference sequence). The CDR3 covers 13 residues. V lost 0 bases and J 4 bases, leaving 7 bases between the germline ends. The CDR3 sequence is CASSLADFYGYTF. The CDR3 DNA follows: TGTGCCAGCAGCTTGGCGGATTTCTATGGCTACACCTTC.

This rearrangement joins TRBV30 to TRBJ1-1; D is unclear. The CDR3 has 15 amino acids. In germline, CDR1 is GTSNPN, CDR2 SVGIG (reference sequence). Trimming cost V 0 bases and J 9 bases, with 20 bases left between them. The CDR3 bases are TGTGCCTGGAGTGTCGATCTTACGTCCGGAGGACAAGCTTTCTTT. Its translation: CAWSVDLTSGGQAFF.

The chain combines TRBV7-2 with TRBJ1-2; maybe TRBD1 (5 bases). The ends were cut back, 1 base at V and 2 bases at J, with 11 bases in the middle. CDR1 is SGHTA, CDR2 FQGNSA, per germline. The CDR3 covers 15 residues. The CDR3 DNA sequence: TGTGCCAGCAGCTTAGTTGGGGGTTCAAACTATGGCTACACCTTC. It codes for CASSLVGGSNYGYTF.